This T cell receptor (beta chain) was obtained from a study of identifying expanded T cells in peripheral blood. The assay was immunoSEQ multiplex PCR, and TCRdb's table has in-frame clones only and misses some. Of 85,000 to 120,000 clones in the sample, roughly 88% were seen once. The V gene's germline CDR1 is SGHTA and CDR2 FQGNSA. The CDR3 is made up of 14 amino acids. V was pared by 6 bases and J by 1 base, with 12 bases between. The specimen was blood. The rearrangement joins TRBV7-2 to TRBJ1-1; unclear D gene. The clonotype was recovered from a person aged 18 to 75 in good health. The CDR3 region is CASSYGSSNTEAFF. Here the CDR3 DNA reads TGTGCCAGCAGTTACGGGTCCTCGAACACTGAAGCTTTCTTT.